Below, 32 T cell receptor beta chains from the same sample are listed, as sequenced in a study of cytomegalovirus exposure and HLA in healthy donors (dated by TCRdb to about 2017). Libraries were made using the immunoSEQ multiplex PCR assay. Drawn from immuneACCESS, this table holds only the in-frame rearrangements with V and J called that TCRdb kept. Clones are partly lost; checked studies trace under half to an unresolved V gene and leave the rest unexplained. This sample holds tens of thousands of clones; approximately 84% were observed only once. Clones ranked in the top ten supply about 12% of the sample. The sequenced sample consisted of PBMCs. The receptors come from a woman aged 18 to 35 in good health and CMV-seropositive.

J is TRBJ1-1 and V is TRBV7-2; a possible D gene is TRBD1 (6 bases). The CDR3 runs to 14 residues. Germline-derived CDR1 and CDR2 are SGHTA and FQGNSA. V was cut by 1 base and J by 5 bases, with 11 bases left in between. The CDR3 is CASSLEGGRTEAFF. As DNA, the CDR3 is TGTGCCAGCAGCTTAGAGGGGGGGCGAACTGAAGCTTTCTTT.

V gene TRBV28 combines with J gene TRBJ2-3; 16 nucleotides line up with TRBD2. Per germline, CDR1 MDHEN and CDR2 SYDVKM. CDR3 length equals 21 residues. J was trimmed by 5 bases and V by 4 bases; bases with no gene match: 18. This CDR3 reads CASSSESGTSGGASLIDTQYF. The CDR3 region has the DNA TGTGCCAGCAGTTCTGAGTCCGGGACTAGCGGGGGGGCGTCTCTCATAGATACGCAGTATTTT.

This chain links TRBV29-1 with TRBJ1-1, with 7 bases aligning to TRBD1. Germline values: CDR1 SQVTM, CDR2 ANQGSEA. The CDR3 spans 14 residues. Trimming at V came to 6 bases and at J to 1 base, leaving 8 bases not matched to a gene. CDR3 DNA: TGCAGCGTATTCCTTGGACAGGAGAACACTGAAGCTTTCTTT. Its protein product is CSVFLGQENTEAFF.

This clone turned up a few times. This rearrangement joins TRBV18 to TRBJ1-1; a possible D gene is TRBD1 (6 bases). V lost 3 bases and J 3 bases, leaving 8 bases between the germline ends. Looked up from germline, CDR1 is KGHSH and CDR2 is LQKENI. The CDR3 is made up of 13 amino acids. CDR3 protein: CASSPRQDTEAFF. For the CDR3, the DNA is TGTGCCAGCTCACCCCGACAGGACACTGAAGCTTTCTTT.

A single count supports this clone. The chain employs TRBV10-3 and TRBJ2-4, with 9 bases matching TRBD1. V trimming: 4 bases; J trimming: 6 bases; junction bases outside the gene matches: 4. Germline assignment: CDR1 ENHRY and CDR2 SYGVKD. This CDR3 comprises 14 residues. This chain's CDR3 is CAISVGGQGNIQYF. The CDR3 DNA reads TGTGCCATCAGTGTGGGGGGACAGGGAAACATTCAGTACTTC.

V usage is TRBV18 and J usage is TRBJ1-6; D uncertain. CDR1 KGHSH and CDR2 LQKENI come from the germline V gene. The CDR3 spans 15 residues. The germline V and J ends were trimmed by 0 bases and 10 bases, with 13 bases remaining between them. In DNA, the CDR3 is TGTGCCAGCTCACCACCGGCAGGCACTCGGTCACCCCTCCACTTT. Protein product: CASSPPAGTRSPLHF. Full variable domain (missing parts from reference TRBV18 and TRBJ1-6): NAGVMQNPRHLVRRRGQEARLRCSPMKGHSHVYWYRQLPEEGLKFMVYLQKENIIDESGMPKERFSAEFPKEGPSILRIQQVVRGDSAAYFCASSPPAGTRSPLHFGNGTRLTVT.

This chain uses TRBV10-3 with TRBJ2-3; 7 nucleotides agree with TRBD2. J lost 2 bases, V lost 4 bases, and 12 bases had no gene match. The germline V gene encodes CDR1 ENHRY and CDR2 SYGVKD. This CDR3 has 17 residues. CDR3 coding DNA: TGTGCCATCAGTGGGGGGGGAACAGGAGCCATCACAGATACGCAGTATTTT. This codes for CAISGGGTGAITDTQYF.

The rearrangement joins TRBV20-1 to TRBJ2-1; D remains ambiguous. Looked up from germline, CDR1 is DFQATT and CDR2 is SNEGSKA (reference sequence). The ends were cut back, 3 bases at V and 6 bases at J, with 6 bases in the middle. The CDR3 runs to 11 residues. This chain's CDR3 is CSASYSNEQFF. For the CDR3, the DNA is TGCAGTGCTAGTTACAGCAATGAGCAGTTCTTC.

The chain carries TRBV4-3 and TRBJ2-5; 8 positions match TRBD2. Germline CDR1 is LGHNA and CDR2 is YSLEER. The trim removed 0 bases at V and 1 base at J, leaving 4 bases unmatched. The CDR3 has 16 amino acids. The CDR3 is CASSQDLLAVQETQYF. CDR3 coding DNA: TGCGCCAGCAGCCAAGATTTACTAGCGGTCCAAGAGACCCAGTACTTC.

This clone was counted only a few times. This rearrangement joins TRBV5-8 to TRBJ1-6; possibly TRBD1 for D (6 bases). Germline V gene sequence: CDR1 SGHTS, CDR2 YDEGEE. V lost 2 bases and J lost 12, with 6 bases in between. CDR3 length equals 11 residues. CDR3 sequence (DNA): TGTGCCAGCAGCTTACAGGGACCCCTCCACTTT. It yields the protein CASSLQGPLHF.

The V gene is TRBV19, the J gene TRBJ1-2; TRBD1 aligns across 9 bases. CDR1 LNHDA and CDR2 SQIVND come from the germline V gene (reference sequence). The CDR3 is made up of 18 amino acids. V shed 9 bases and J 8 bases; nucleotides not matched to a gene: 25. The chain's CDR3 is CASVEDAGQGGNMWGYTF. Written as DNA, the CDR3 is TGTGCCAGCGTCGAGGACGCGGGACAGGGCGGTAATATGTGGGGCTACACCTTC.

V is TRBV2 and J is TRBJ2-6; D is unclear. This CDR3 comprises 16 residues. Between the trimmed V and J ends, which lost 0 bases and 2 bases, there was a span of 8 bases. Germline CDR1 is SNHLY and CDR2 is FYNNEI. DNA of the CDR3: TGTGCCAGCAGTGAAGCGTTCAGGACTGGGGCCAACGTCCTGACTTTC. Translation: CASSEAFRTGANVLTF.

The chain joins TRBV6-1 to TRBJ2-2, with D perhaps TRBD1 (5 bases). The CDR3 runs to 14 residues. The V gene's germline CDR1 is MNHNS and CDR2 SASEGT. Deletions cut 7 bases from V and 3 bases from J, with 12 bases between. CDR3 DNA: TGTGCCAGCATCTGGGGCGTCGACACCGGGGAGCTGTTTTTT. It is translated as CASIWGVDTGELFF.

CDR3 sequence reads: CASSLGAGGTDTQYF. CDR3 coding DNA: TGTGCCAGCAGTTTAGGAGCGGGGGGCACAGATACGCAGTATTTT. The chain uses TRBV27 and TRBJ2-3; TRBD2 agrees at 8 bases. The germline V gene encodes CDR1 MNHEY and CDR2 SMNVEV (reference sequence). V lost 2 bases and J lost 1; bases outside the gene matches: 2. The CDR3 is 15 residues long.

This clone has a single count. V is TRBV9 and J is TRBJ1-3; tentative D call: TRBD1 (5 bases). The CDR3 covers 16 residues. The V and J ends lost 1 base and 2 bases respectively, with 13 bases between them. The germline V gene has CDR1 SGDLS and CDR2 YYNGEE. CDR3 residues: CASSVSAKGTGNTIYF. CDR3 DNA sequence: TGTGCCAGCAGCGTATCGGCAAAGGGGACTGGAAACACCATATATTTT.

The chain uses TRBV28 and TRBJ2-4; 7 nucleotides agree with TRBD1. There are 22 residues in the CDR3. After removal of 4 bases from V and 0 bases from J, the junction contained 24 bases not matched to a gene. Per germline, CDR1 MDHEN and CDR2 SYDVKM. In nucleotides, the CDR3 is TGTGCCAGCAGTTCCATCCCCACCTTGACAGGGAGAGGGACACCAGCCAAAAACATTCAGTACTTC. Translating gives CASSSIPTLTGRGTPAKNIQYF.

This chain uses TRBV5-1 with TRBJ1-2; no reliable D call. The length of the CDR3 is 13 residues. Trimming shortened V by 0 bases and J by 7 bases, and 10 bases separated the two germline ends. Germline V gene data show CDR1 as SGHRS and CDR2 as YFSETQ. CDR3 loop: CASSLEEGLGYTF. The CDR3 DNA sequence: TGCGCCAGCAGCTTGGAGGAGGGTCTTGGCTACACCTTC.

The CDR3 nucleotides read TGTGCCAGTAGTCGCGGGACTCAGAGTGCAAACACCATATATTTT. Its protein product is CASSRGTQSANTIYF. The gene calls are TRBV19 and TRBJ1-3, with TRBD1 as a possible D gene (5 bases). CDR1 and CDR2 from the germline V gene are LNHDA and SQIVND (reference sequence). The CDR3 is 15 amino acids. The V gene lost 5 bases and the J gene lost 6 bases, with 17 bases spanning the gap.

The J gene is TRBJ1-1, the V gene TRBV7-8; the D gene is possibly TRBD1 (6 bases). V lost 5 bases, J lost 0 bases, and 22 bases lay in between. The germline CDR1 and CDR2 sequences are SGHVS and FQNEAQ. This CDR3 is 18 amino acids long. CDR3 bases: TGTGCCAGCAGCATACAAAGAAACAGGGACCTGATGAACACTGAAGCTTTCTTT. It yields the protein CASSIQRNRDLMNTEAFF.

The gene calls are TRBV27 and TRBJ2-7; 9 nucleotides line up with TRBD1. V was clipped by 4 bases and J by 3 bases; unmatched bases: 16. CDR1 and CDR2 from the germline V gene are MNHEY and SMNVEV (reference sequence). The CDR3 consists of 18 residues. For the CDR3, the DNA is TGTGCCAGCAGTTCGGATCGGGCAACCGGGACAGGGATCTACGAGCAGTACTTC. It is translated as CASSSDRATGTGIYEQYF.

This chain links TRBV6-1 with TRBJ2-6, with D uncertain. V was cut by 0 bases and J by 3 bases, with 3 bases left in between. CDR1 and CDR2 (germline): MNHNS, SASEGT. This CDR3 comprises 14 residues. Here the CDR3 reads CASSEAGGANVLTF. CDR3 in DNA: TGTGCCAGCAGTGAAGCCGGTGGGGCCAACGTCCTGACTTTC.

This clone was counted a few times. The genes are TRBV19 and TRBJ2-3; tentative D call: TRBD1 (5 bases). Trimming pared 5 bases from V and 0 bases from J, leaving 9 bases between. CDR3 length equals 14 residues. Germline V CDR1 and CDR2: LNHDA, SQIVND (reference sequence). The chain's CDR3 is CASSEQVSTDTQYF. Written as DNA, the CDR3 is TGTGCCAGTAGTGAACAGGTTAGCACAGATACGCAGTATTTT.

The chain couples TRBV4-3 to TRBJ1-4; no definite D call. CDR3 length equals 14 residues. Trimming removed 4 bases at V and 4 bases at J, with 10 bases between. CDR1 and CDR2 from the germline V gene are LGHNA and YSLEER. The CDR3 reads CASSRGPLNEKLFF. CDR3 sequence (DNA): TGCGCCAGCAGCCGAGGGCCACTTAATGAAAAACTGTTTTTT.

CDR3 sequence (DNA): TGTGCCAGCAGCGCGGCTAGCGGGGGGGCGGCCTACGAGCAGTACTTC. Encoded protein: CASSAASGGAAYEQYF. The chain uses TRBV7-2 and TRBJ2-7; 12 nucleotides align to TRBD2. The CDR3 extends over 16 amino acids. With 5 bases clipped from V and 2 bases from J, the junction kept 7 bases outside the gene matches. Germline V gene sequence: CDR1 SGHTA, CDR2 FQGNSA. The variable domain in full, with the rest retrieved from reference TRBV7-2 and TRBJ2-7, is GAGVSQSPSNKVTEKGKDVELRCDPISGHTALYWYRQSLGQGLEFLIYFQGNSAPDKSGLPSDRFSAERTGGSVSTLTIQRTQQEDSAVYLCASSAASGGAAYEQYFGPGTRLTVT.

CDR3 amino acids: CASSFGLNTGELFF. CDR3 in DNA: TGTGCCAGCAGCTTTGGCTTAAACACCGGGGAGCTGTTTTTT. The rearrangement uses TRBV7-3 and TRBJ2-2; D gene uncertain. Germline CDR1 and CDR2: SGHTA and FQGTGA. Trimming removed 3 bases at V and 2 bases at J, with 7 bases between. The CDR3 runs to 14 residues. Filled out from reference TRBV7-3 and TRBJ2-2, the complete variable domain reads GAGVSQTPSNKVTEKGKYVELRCDPISGHTALYWYRQSLGQGPEFLIYFQGTGAADDSGLPNDRFFAVRPEGSVSTLKIQRTERGDSAVYLCASSFGLNTGELFFGEGSRLTVL.

This rearrangement joins TRBV7-9 to TRBJ2-3; weak D call: TRBD1 (6 bases). V dropped 4 bases and J dropped 1 base, with 12 bases sitting between them. The V gene's germline CDR1 is SEHNR and CDR2 FQNEAQ (reference sequence). The CDR3 is made up of 15 amino acids. CDR3 amino acids: CASSYYRDRTDTQYF. The CDR3 region has the DNA TGTGCCAGCAGCTACTACAGGGACCGCACAGATACGCAGTATTTT.

A single count supports this clone. The CDR3 DNA is TGTGCCAGCAGCGTAGAAGGGGTGGACACTGAAGCTTTCTTT. Encoded protein: CASSVEGVDTEAFF. The chain joins TRBV9 to TRBJ1-1; possible D gene TRBD1, 5 bases. Germline CDR1 SGDLS, CDR2 YYNGEE. The CDR3 consists of 14 residues. V gave up 0 bases and J gave up 3 bases, with 9 bases separating them.

The chain joins TRBV6-4 to TRBJ1-3; TRBD1 might be the D (5 bases). This CDR3 comprises 14 residues. The V and J ends lost 6 bases and 3 bases respectively, with 12 bases between them. Germline V gene data show CDR1 as MRHNA and CDR2 as SNTAGT. This chain's CDR3 is CASRGRQCGNTIYF. The CDR3 DNA reads TGTGCCAGCAGGGGTCGACAGTGTGGAAACACCATATATTTT.

The V call is TRBV6-1, the J call TRBJ2-2, with D possibly being TRBD2 (8 bases). Germline V CDR1 and CDR2: MNHNS, SASEGT. Trimming stripped 8 bases from V and 6 bases from J, with 13 bases between. The CDR3 runs to 13 residues. CDR3 in amino acids: CASREGAAGELFF. CDR3 DNA sequence: TGTGCCAGCCGGGAGGGGGCGGCCGGGGAGCTGTTTTTT.

V and J are TRBV28 and TRBJ1-6; TRBD1 agrees at 9 bases. The CDR3 runs 17 residues. The V segment lost 2 bases and the J segment 6 bases; nucleotides outside the gene matches: 8. The germline V gene encodes CDR1 MDHEN and CDR2 SYDVKM. CDR3 region: CASSLLPGTGLNSPLHF. In DNA form, the CDR3 reads TGTGCCAGCAGTTTACTCCCCGGGACAGGGCTTAATTCACCCCTCCACTTT.

The genes are TRBV30 and TRBJ2-7, with D tentatively TRBD1 (5 bases). This CDR3 has 15 amino acids. CDR1 and CDR2 (germline): GTSNPN, SVGIG (reference sequence). Trimming took off 4 bases at V and 0 bases at J, with 16 bases between the two ends. The chain's CDR3 is CAWKRQLEVSYEQYF. The CDR3 region has the DNA TGTGCCTGGAAACGACAGCTTGAGGTCTCCTACGAGCAGTACTTC.

This chain uses TRBV4-3 with TRBJ2-2, with D uncertain. This CDR3 contains 16 residues. Germline V gene sequence: CDR1 LGHNA, CDR2 YSLEER. V gave up 0 bases and J gave up 0 bases, with 8 bases separating them. Written as DNA, the CDR3 is TGCGCCAGCAGCCAAGATCGTGTAACGAACACCGGGGAGCTGTTTTTT. It encodes CASSQDRVTNTGELFF.